The entry below describes one T cell receptor beta chain. CDR3 length: 13 residues. The data derive from a study of T cell changes during pregnancy in multiple sclerosis. Here immunoSEQ multiplex PCR was the method, and the copy in TCRdb shows in-frame clones only, minus some. Of about 89,000 clones listed, around 94% are singletons. The sample was peripheral blood, taken in the third trimester of pregnancy. The V and J genes are TRBV21-1 and TRBJ1-2; no DNA check was done on the table's D call, TRBD1. TRBV21-1 represents a pseudogene. This receptor was taken from a female donor with multiple sclerosis, enrolled in a pregnancy study. CDR3: CASSKGPNYGYTF. The CDR3 region has the DNA TGTGCCAGCAGCAAAGGGCCTAACTATGGCTACACCTTC.